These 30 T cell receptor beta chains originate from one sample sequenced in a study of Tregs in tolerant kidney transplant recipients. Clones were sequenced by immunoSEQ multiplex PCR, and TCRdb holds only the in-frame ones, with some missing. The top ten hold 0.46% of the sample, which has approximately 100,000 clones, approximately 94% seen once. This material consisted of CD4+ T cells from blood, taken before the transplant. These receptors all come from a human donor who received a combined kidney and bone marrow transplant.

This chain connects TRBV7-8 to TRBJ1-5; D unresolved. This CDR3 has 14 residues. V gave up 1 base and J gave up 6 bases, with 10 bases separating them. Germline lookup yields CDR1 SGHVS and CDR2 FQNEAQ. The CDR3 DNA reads TGTGCCAGCAGCTTAGTGTGGGGAGTTCAGCCCCAGCATTTT. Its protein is CASSLVWGVQPQHF.

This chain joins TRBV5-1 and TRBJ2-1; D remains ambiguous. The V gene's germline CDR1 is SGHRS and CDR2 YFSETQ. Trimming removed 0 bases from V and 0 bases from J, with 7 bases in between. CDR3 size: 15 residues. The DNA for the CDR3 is TGCGCCAGCAGCTTGGGTCGTAGCTCCTACAATGAGCAGTTCTTC. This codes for CASSLGRSSYNEQFF.

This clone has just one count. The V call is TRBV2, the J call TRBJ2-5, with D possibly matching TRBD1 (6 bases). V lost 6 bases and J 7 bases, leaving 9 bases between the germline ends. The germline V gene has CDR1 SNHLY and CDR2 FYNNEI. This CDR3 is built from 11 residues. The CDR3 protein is CASREDRTQYF. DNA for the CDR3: TGTGCCAGCAGGGAGGACAGGACCCAGTACTTC.

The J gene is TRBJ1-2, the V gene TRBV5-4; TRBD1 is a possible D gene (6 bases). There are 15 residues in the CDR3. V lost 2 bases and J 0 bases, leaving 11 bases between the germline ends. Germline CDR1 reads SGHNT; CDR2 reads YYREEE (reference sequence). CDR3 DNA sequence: TGTGCCAGCAGCTTTGTGGACAGCCCTAACTATGGCTACACCTTC. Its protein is CASSFVDSPNYGYTF. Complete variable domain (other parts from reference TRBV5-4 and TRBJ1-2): ETGVTQSPTHLIKTRGQQVTLRCSSQSGHNTVSWYQQALGQGPQFIFQYYREEENGRGNFPPRFSGLQFPNYSSELNVNALELDDSALYLCASSFVDSPNYGYTFGSGTRLTVV.

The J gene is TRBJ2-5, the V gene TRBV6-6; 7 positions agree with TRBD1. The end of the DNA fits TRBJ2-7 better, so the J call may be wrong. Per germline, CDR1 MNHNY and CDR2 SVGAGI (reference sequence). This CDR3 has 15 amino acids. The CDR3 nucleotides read TGTGCCAGCAGTAAACCGACAGGGACCACCTACGAGCAGTACTTC. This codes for CASSKPTGTTYEQYF.

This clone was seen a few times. CDR3 DNA: TGTGCCAGCAGTAACACCTACGAGCAGTACTTC. Amino acid sequence: CASSNTYEQYF. This chain connects TRBV28 to TRBJ2-7; D not resolved. The germline CDR1 and CDR2 sequences are MDHEN and SYDVKM. V lost 5 bases to trimming and J lost 2 bases, with 4 bases between them. This CDR3 comprises 11 residues.

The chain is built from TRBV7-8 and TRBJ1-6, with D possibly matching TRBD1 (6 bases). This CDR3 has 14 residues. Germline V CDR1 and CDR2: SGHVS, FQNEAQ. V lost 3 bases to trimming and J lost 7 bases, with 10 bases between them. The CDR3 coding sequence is TGTGCCAGCAGCTTGAAGGGGGGGAATTCACCCCTCCACTTT. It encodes CASSLKGGNSPLHF.

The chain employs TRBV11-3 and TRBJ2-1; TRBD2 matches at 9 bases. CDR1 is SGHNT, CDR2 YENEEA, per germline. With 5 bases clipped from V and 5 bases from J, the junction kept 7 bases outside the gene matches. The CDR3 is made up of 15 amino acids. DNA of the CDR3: TGTGCCAGCAGCACCCGAAAGCGGGAGGACAATGAGCAGTTCTTC. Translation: CASSTRKREDNEQFF. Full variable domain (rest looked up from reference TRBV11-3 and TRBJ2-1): EAGVVQSPRYKIIEKKQPVAFWCNPISGHNTLYWYLQNLGQGPELLIRYENEEAVDDSQLPKDRFSAERLKGVDSTLKIQPAELGDSAVYLCASSTRKREDNEQFFGPGTRLTVL.

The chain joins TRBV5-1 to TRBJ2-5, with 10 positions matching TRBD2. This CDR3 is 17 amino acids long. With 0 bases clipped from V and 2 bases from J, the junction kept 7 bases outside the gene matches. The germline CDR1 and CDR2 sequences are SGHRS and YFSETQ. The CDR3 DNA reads TGCGCCAGCAGCTTGGGTGCGGCTAGCGGGAGTCAAGAGACCCAGTACTTC. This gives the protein CASSLGAASGSQETQYF.

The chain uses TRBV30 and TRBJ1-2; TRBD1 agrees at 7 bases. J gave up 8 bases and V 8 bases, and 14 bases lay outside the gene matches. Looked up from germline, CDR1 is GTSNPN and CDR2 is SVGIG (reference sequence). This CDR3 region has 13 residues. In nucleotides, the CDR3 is TGTGCCGGGGAACGAGGAGGGGGCTTAGGCTACACCTTC. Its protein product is CAGERGGGLGYTF.

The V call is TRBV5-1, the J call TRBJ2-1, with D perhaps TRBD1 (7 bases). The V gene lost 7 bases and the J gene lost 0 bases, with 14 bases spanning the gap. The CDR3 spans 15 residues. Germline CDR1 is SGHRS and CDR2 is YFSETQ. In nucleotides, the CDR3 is TGCGCCAGCTGCCCCCAGGGGGGCTCCTACAATGAGCAGTTCTTC. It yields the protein CASCPQGGSYNEQFF.

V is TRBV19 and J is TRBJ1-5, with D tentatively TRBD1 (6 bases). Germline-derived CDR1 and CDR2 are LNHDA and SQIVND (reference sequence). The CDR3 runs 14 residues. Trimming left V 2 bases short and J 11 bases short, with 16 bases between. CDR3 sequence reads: CASSIRGLRTAQHF. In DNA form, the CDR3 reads TGTGCCAGTAGTATAAGAGGCCTAAGGACAGCCCAGCATTTT.

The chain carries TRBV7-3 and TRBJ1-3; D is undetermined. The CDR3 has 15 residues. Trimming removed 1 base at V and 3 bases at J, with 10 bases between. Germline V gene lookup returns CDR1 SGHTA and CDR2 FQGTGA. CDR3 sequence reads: CASSLRGGNGNTIYF. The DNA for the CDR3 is TGTGCCAGCAGCTTAAGGGGAGGGAATGGAAACACCATATATTTT.

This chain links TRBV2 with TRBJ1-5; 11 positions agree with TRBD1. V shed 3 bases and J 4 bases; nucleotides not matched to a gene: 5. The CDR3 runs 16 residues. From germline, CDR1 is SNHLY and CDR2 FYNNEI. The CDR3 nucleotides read TGTGCCAGCAGTGAGTTGGGACAGGGGGTAAATCAGCCCCAGCATTTT. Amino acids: CASSELGQGVNQPQHF.

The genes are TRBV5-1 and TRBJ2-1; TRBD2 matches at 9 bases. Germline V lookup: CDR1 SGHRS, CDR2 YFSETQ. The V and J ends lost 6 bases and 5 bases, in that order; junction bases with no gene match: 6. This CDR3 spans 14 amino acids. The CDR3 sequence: CASNLAGANNEQFF. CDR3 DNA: TGCGCCAGCAACTTAGCGGGAGCTAACAATGAGCAGTTCTTC.

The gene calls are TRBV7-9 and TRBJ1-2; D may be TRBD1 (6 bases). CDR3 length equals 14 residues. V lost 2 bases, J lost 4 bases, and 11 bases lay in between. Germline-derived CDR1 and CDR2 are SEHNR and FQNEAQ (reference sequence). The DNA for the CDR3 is TGTGCCAGCAGCTTAAGTAGAGGGGGCTATGGCTACACCTTC. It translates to CASSLSRGGYGYTF.

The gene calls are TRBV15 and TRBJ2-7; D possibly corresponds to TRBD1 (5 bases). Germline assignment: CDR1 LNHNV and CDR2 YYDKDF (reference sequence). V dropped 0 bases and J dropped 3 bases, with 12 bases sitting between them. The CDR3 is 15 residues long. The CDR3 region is CATSREQGLGYEQYF. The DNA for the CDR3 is TGTGCCACCAGCAGAGAGCAGGGTCTGGGCTACGAGCAGTACTTC.

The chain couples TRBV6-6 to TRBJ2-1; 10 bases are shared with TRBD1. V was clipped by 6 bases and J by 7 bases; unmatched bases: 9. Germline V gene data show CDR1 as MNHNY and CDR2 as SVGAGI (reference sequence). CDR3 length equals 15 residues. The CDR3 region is CASSNRDRGGNEQFF. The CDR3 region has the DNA TGTGCCAGCAGCAATCGGGACAGGGGAGGGAATGAGCAGTTCTTC.

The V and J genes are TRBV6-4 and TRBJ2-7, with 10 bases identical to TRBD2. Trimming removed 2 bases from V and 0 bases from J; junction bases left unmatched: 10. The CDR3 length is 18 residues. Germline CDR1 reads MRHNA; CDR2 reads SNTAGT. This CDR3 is CASSDPHLLAGDSYEQYF. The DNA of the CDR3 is TGTGCCAGCAGTGACCCCCACCTTCTAGCGGGGGACTCCTACGAGCAGTACTTC.

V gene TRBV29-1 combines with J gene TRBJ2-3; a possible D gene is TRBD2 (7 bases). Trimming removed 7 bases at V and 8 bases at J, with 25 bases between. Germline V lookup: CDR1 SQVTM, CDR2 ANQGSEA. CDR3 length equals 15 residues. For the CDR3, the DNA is TGCAGCGCCGCTGGGGGGGGGCCTCTGGGGGGTACGCAGTATTTT. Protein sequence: CSAAGGGPLGGTQYF.

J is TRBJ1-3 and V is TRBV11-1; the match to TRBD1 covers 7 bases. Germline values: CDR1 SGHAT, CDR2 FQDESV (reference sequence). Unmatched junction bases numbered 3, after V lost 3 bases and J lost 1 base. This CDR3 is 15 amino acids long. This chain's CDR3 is CASSFKGASGNTIYF. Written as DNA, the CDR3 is TGTGCCAGCAGCTTCAAGGGGGCGTCTGGAAACACCATATATTTT. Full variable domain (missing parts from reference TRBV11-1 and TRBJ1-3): EAEVAQSPRYKITEKSQAVAFWCDPISGHATLYWYRQILGQGPELLVQFQDESVVDDSQLPKDRFSAERLKGVDSTLKIQPAELGDSAMYLCASSFKGASGNTIYFGEGSWLTVV.

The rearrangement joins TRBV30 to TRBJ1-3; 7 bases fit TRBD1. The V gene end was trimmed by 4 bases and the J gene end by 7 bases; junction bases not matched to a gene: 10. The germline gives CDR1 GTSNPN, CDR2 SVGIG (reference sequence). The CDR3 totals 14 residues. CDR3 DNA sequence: TGTGCCTGGAAAGCTACAGGGGTTTGGAACACCATATATTTT. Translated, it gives CAWKATGVWNTIYF.

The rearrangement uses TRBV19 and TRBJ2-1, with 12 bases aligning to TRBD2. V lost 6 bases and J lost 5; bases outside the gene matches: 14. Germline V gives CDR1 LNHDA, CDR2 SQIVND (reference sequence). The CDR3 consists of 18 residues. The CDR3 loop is CASRKTSGGPYPNNEQFF. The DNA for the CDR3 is TGTGCCAGTAGAAAAACTAGCGGGGGGCCCTACCCAAACAATGAGCAGTTCTTC.

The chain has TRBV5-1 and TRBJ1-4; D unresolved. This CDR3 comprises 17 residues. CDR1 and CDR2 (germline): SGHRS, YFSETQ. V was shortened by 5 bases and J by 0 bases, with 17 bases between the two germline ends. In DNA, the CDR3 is TGCGCCAGCAGGTTACGGGGATTGGGATCAACTAATGAAAAACTGTTTTTT. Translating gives CASRLRGLGSTNEKLFF.

The CDR3 DNA reads TGTGCCAGCAGTCCGGTAAGGGGCGCTAGCTCTGGAAACACCATATATTTT. This gives the protein CASSPVRGASSGNTIYF. The V gene is TRBV5-4, the J gene TRBJ1-3, with D possibly being TRBD1 (5 bases). CDR1 and CDR2 from the germline V gene are SGHNT and YYREEE (reference sequence). V was pared by 5 bases and J by 0 bases, with 18 bases between. The CDR3 is 17 amino acids.

The CDR3 bases are TGCGCCAGCAGCCAAGGGAATAGCGGGGAAATTAACACCGGGGAGCTGTTTTTT. Translating it yields CASSQGNSGEINTGELFF. This sequence joins TRBV4-3 and TRBJ2-2; 8 bases are a match to TRBD2. The CDR3 covers 18 residues. CDR1 and CDR2 (germline): LGHNA, YSLEER. V was pared by 1 base and J by 2 bases, with 9 bases of the junction left unmatched.

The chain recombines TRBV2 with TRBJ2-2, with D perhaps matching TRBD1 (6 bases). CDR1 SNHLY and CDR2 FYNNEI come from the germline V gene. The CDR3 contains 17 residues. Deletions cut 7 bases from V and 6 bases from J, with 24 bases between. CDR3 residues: CASNRNNREKGPGELFF. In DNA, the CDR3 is TGTGCCAGCAATCGGAACAACAGGGAAAAAGGTCCCGGGGAGCTGTTTTTT.

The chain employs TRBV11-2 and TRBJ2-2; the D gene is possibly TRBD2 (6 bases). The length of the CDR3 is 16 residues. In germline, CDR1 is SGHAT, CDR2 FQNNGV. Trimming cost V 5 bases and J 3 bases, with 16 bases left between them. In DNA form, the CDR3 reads TGTGCCAGCAGCACCCCTCTAGCGACCGACACCGGGGAGCTGTTTTTT. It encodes CASSTPLATDTGELFF.

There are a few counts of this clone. Written as DNA, the CDR3 is TGCGCCAGCAGTCAAAACAGGGATTGGTGGTCGAACACCGGGGAGCTGTTTTTT. As protein: CASSQNRDWWSNTGELFF. The chain is built from TRBV23-1 and TRBJ2-2; possibly TRBD1 for D (6 bases). TRBV23-1 is an ORF; its function is uncertain. V lost 2 bases, J lost 0 bases, and 16 bases lay in between. This CDR3 is built from 18 residues.

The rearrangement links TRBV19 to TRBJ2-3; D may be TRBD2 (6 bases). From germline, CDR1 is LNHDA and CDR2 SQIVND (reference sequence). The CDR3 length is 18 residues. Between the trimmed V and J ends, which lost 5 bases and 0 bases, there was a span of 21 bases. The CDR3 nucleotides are TGTGCCAGTAGTGTTCCTGGGGCTAGCGTACCTAGCACAGATACGCAGTATTTT. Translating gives CASSVPGASVPSTDTQYF. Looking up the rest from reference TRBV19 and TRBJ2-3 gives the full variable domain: DGGITQSPKYLFRKEGQNVTLSCEQNLNHDAMYWYRQDPGQGLRLIYYSQIVNDFQKGDIAEGYSVSREKKESFPLTVTSAQKNPTAFYLCASSVPGASVPSTDTQYFGPGTRLTVL.